This T cell receptor (beta chain) was identified during a study of regulatory and conventional T cells in RAG deficiency. Notes on the study in general: Other subsets showed approximately 10-fold reductions, but Treg unique TCR beta sequences fell roughly 90-fold in these patients. Shannon entropy fell and Simpson indices rose in RAG-deficient patients.

Sequencing used immunoSEQ multiplex PCR; TCRdb keeps in-frame clones, though not all of them. The sample has around 31,000 clones, approximately 90% seen once; the top ten hold under 5.5%. Regarding this clone: Its antigen is not identified.

J was trimmed by 5 bases and V by 7 bases; bases with no gene match: 9. This CDR3 contains 14 residues. The germline gives CDR1 LNHDA, CDR2 SQIVND (reference sequence). The sample was also linked to a second study, of regulatory T cells. Turning to that study: The primer mix had 52 TRBV and 13 TRBJ primers. Skewed V and J usage and few unique V-J pairs marked patient repertoires, most in Tregs.

The rearrangement uses TRBV19 and TRBJ2-7, with 9 positions matching TRBD2. The source material was CD8+ T cells sorted from blood. The clonotype originates from a human donor in good health. Here the CDR3 DNA reads TGTGCCAGTAAAGGGAAGCGGGGGGTCGACGAGCAGTACTTC. Protein sequence: CASKGKRGVDEQYF.